Sequencing of this TCR beta chain was carried out in a study of T cells expressing NK-cell markers (dated by TCRdb to about 2020). Concerning the study at large: TCR beta-chain repertoires were profiled in sorted CD3+CD56+NKG2C+, CD3+CD56+NKG2C- and CD3+CD56-NKG2C+ T-cell subsets from several donors. Among the eight sequenced donors, seven were HCMV-seropositive and one was HCMV-seronegative. All eight donors whose samples were sequenced were randomly selected healthy volunteers, three of them men and five women. The libraries were sequenced on Illumina HiSeq 2000/2500, MiSeq or NextSeq, producing 2 x 150 bp reads. What the research found in general, with its limitations: Whether the expanded NKG2C-expressing T cell clones were specific for HCMV antigens remained unclear. Those dominant clonotypes were again the most abundant among CD3+CD56-NKG2C+ cells in a handful of donors, at about 28.3-65%. In more than five donors, the dominant CD3+CD56+NKG2C+ clonotypes were found to rank among the top 10 CD8+ clonotypes and to make up about 1.0-7.0% of CD8+ T cells.

Sequencing was carried out with an Illumina HiSeq 2000. 5'RACE template switching, by which a universal primer site and unique molecular identifiers were added, was used to make TCR beta cDNA libraries. cDNA synthesis was primed from the TCR beta constant segment, followed by two successive PCR amplification steps. The study's own analysis went as follows. MIGEC was used to demultiplex reads and group the reads by UMI, and MiTCR was used to assemble and quantify clonotypes. Only TCR cDNA sequences supported by at least two reads were kept to exclude erroneous sequences. The tcR package was used for downstream repertoire analysis, with clonotypes matched between fractions based on CDR3 nucleotide sequence plus V segment. VDJmatch was used to annotate antigen specificity against VDJdb, with one amino acid substitution allowed in CDR3. After the reads were reprocessed by TCRdb, one entry was made per CDR3 protein sequence, with no DNA. The V and J calls reflect TCRdb's pipeline rather than the authors' work. The data table for this sample lists 500,000 to 600,000 distinct CDR3 sequences. Around 3.3% of the sample is taken by the ten largest.

HCMV serostatus was determined by detecting HCMV-specific IgG in serum with a commercial ELISA kit. Peripheral blood mononuclear cells were isolated from blood by Ficoll density gradient centrifugation. Turning to this clonotype: The antigen it recognizes is unknown.

The CDR3 numbers 16 residues from cysteine through phenylalanine. There is no recorded DNA. CDR1 is given as SQVTM and CDR2 as ANQGSEA, both from the germline V gene. The chain is made from TRBV29-1 and TRBJ2-5; as DNA is missing, the TRBD1 call by TCRdb cannot be tested. The source is a man aged 18 to 29 in good health. Donor details come from another sample of the same person, matched by shared clones. The specimen sequenced was blood T cells: a sorted CD56 or NKG2C T cell subset, CD4+ or CD8+ T cells, or bulk PBMC T cells (not recorded which). CDR3 reads: CSVEGGRDFSQETQYF.